What follows is one TCR beta chain and its context. Antigen: not known. The entry originates in a study of T cell repertoires in cytomegalovirus infection. This CDR3 has 16 amino acids. Germline CDR1 is LNHDA and CDR2 is SQIVND (reference sequence). Between the trimmed V and J ends, which lost 6 bases and 5 bases, there was a span of 23 bases. Using its own MiXCR run on the reads, TCRdb lists one record per CDR3 protein. The data show 370,000 or so distinct CDR3 sequences, with about 35% seen just once and roughly 12% held by the top ten. The TCR comes from a human donor in good health (CMV status not recorded). Some clones in this sample may be carry-over from other donors' samples. This chain uses TRBV19 with TRBJ2-7, with TRBD2 as a possible D gene (5 bases). The source material was cultured PBMCs, sampled from culture after CMV antigen stimulation. CDR3 loop: CASRPPPGVGVDEQYF. The CDR3 bases are TGTGCCAGTAGACCTCCTCCCGGCGTGGGAGTCGACGAGCAGTACTTC.